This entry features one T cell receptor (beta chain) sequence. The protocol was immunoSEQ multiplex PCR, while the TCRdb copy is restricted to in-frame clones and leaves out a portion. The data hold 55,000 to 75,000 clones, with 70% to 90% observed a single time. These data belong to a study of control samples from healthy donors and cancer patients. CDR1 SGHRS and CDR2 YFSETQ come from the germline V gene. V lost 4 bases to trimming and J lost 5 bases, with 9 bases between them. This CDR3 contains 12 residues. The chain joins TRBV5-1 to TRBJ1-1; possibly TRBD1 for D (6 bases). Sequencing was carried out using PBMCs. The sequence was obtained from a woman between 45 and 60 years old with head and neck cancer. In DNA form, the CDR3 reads TGCGCCAGCAGCACTACAGGGACTGAAGCTTTCTTT. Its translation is CASSTTGTEAFF.